These T cell receptor beta chains were read from a single sample in a study of T cells in narcolepsy. Libraries were prepared by immunoSEQ multiplex PCR; TCRdb keeps only in-frame clonotypes and omits some of them. The sample shows some 30,000 clones, about 85% of them seen only once. Sequenced material: memory (CD45RA-) CD4+ T cells from blood. The receptors come from a human donor in good health. The CDR3 runs from the conserved cysteine through the conserved F or W. D genes are given only for firm matches. Where a row states a size, it is once, few, many or the class of an expanded clone; other rows omit it.

v_gene: TRBV10-1; abundance: NA; d_gene: TRBD1; j_gene: TRBJ2-2; CDR3nt: TGCGCCAGCAGTGAGTGGACAGGGTCGAACACCGGGGAGCTGTTTTTT; CDR3aa: CASSEWTGSNTGELFF
v_gene: TRBV18; abundance: NA; d_gene: NA; j_gene: TRBJ1-2; CDR3nt: TGTGCCAGCTCACCACTGTCGTCCGAGACTAGTTATGGCTACACCTTC; CDR3aa: CASSPLSSETSYGYTF
v_gene: TRBV6-6; abundance: NA; d_gene: NA; j_gene: TRBJ2-3; CDR3nt: TGTGCCAGCAGTGCCACAGATACGCAGTATTTT; CDR3aa: CASSATDTQYF
v_gene: TRBV6-5; abundance: NA; d_gene: TRBD1; j_gene: TRBJ1-2; CDR3nt: TGTGCCAGCAGCCTCCGTGGACAGGGGGACGATGGCTACACCTTC; CDR3aa: CASSLRGQGDDGYTF
v_gene: TRBV5-1; abundance: NA; d_gene: NA; j_gene: TRBJ2-3; CDR3nt: TGCGCCAGCAGCTTACAGCGCACAGATACGCAGTATTTT; CDR3aa: CASSLQRTDTQYF
v_gene: TRBV5-1; abundance: NA; d_gene: NA; j_gene: TRBJ2-5; CDR3nt: TGCGCCAGCAGCTGGGGCCCACAGGGAAAACAAGAGACCCAGTACTTC; CDR3aa: CASSWGPQGKQETQYF
v_gene: TRBV29-1; abundance: NA; d_gene: TRBD2; j_gene: TRBJ2-1; CDR3nt: TGCAGCGTTGAAGTCGGGACTAGCGGGGGGGGTGAGCAGTTCTTC; CDR3aa: CSVEVGTSGGGEQFF
v_gene: TRBV5-1; abundance: once; d_gene: NA; j_gene: TRBJ1-1; CDR3nt: TGCGCCAGCTCCCGGGAGACAGTAACTGAAGCTTTCTTT; CDR3aa: CASSRETVTEAFF
v_gene: TRBV2; abundance: few; d_gene: TRBD1; j_gene: TRBJ1-1; CDR3nt: TGTGCCAGCGGTGTGACAGGGTTCGGTGAAGCTTTCTTT; CDR3aa: CASGVTGFGEAFF
v_gene: TRBV4-2; abundance: NA; d_gene: TRBD1; j_gene: TRBJ2-7; CDR3nt: TGTGCCAGCAGCCTGGAGACAGGGGCCTACGAGCAGTACTTC; CDR3aa: CASSLETGAYEQYF
v_gene: TRBV27; abundance: once; d_gene: TRBD1; j_gene: TRBJ1-4; CDR3nt: TGTGCCAGCAGTTTAGAGGGCTTTACGGGGACAGGCGTTACAACTAATGAAAAACTGTTTTTT; CDR3aa: CASSLEGFTGTGVTTNEKLFF
v_gene: TRBV19; abundance: NA; d_gene: NA; j_gene: TRBJ2-3; CDR3nt: TGTGCCAGTAGTCGGGGGCGGGGGCTCAGCACAGATACGCAGTATTTT; CDR3aa: CASSRGRGLSTDTQYF
v_gene: TRBV18; abundance: NA; d_gene: NA; j_gene: TRBJ2-7; CDR3nt: TGTGCCAGCTCACCAGTGGGCGGCTCCTACGAGCAGTACTTC; CDR3aa: CASSPVGGSYEQYF
v_gene: TRBV6-1; abundance: once; d_gene: TRBD1; j_gene: TRBJ1-2; CDR3nt: TGTGCCAGCTCCAGAGTCGCGGACAGGGGGGGAGGCTACACCTTC; CDR3aa: CASSRVADRGGGYTF
v_gene: TRBV6-5; abundance: NA; d_gene: TRBD1; j_gene: TRBJ2-7; CDR3nt: TGTGCCAGCAGACGGGGACAGGTAAACTCCGAGCAGTACTTC; CDR3aa: CASRRGQVNSEQYF
v_gene: TRBV5-1; abundance: NA; d_gene: NA; j_gene: TRBJ2-2; CDR3nt: TGCGCCAGCAGCACGGGGGCAGGGGAAACCGGGGAGCTGTTTTTT; CDR3aa: CASSTGAGETGELFF
v_gene: TRBV6-6; abundance: NA; d_gene: TRBD1; j_gene: TRBJ1-3; CDR3nt: TGTGCCAGCAGTTCGGGACAGGGCTCAACTGGAAACACCATATATTTT; CDR3aa: CASSSGQGSTGNTIYF
v_gene: TRBV5-4; abundance: NA; d_gene: NA; j_gene: TRBJ1-2; CDR3nt: TGTGCCAGCAGCAGCGACCTCAGGGGACACTATGGCTACACCTTC; CDR3aa: CASSSDLRGHYGYTF
v_gene: TRBV15; abundance: NA; d_gene: TRBD2; j_gene: TRBJ2-1; CDR3nt: TGTGCCACTACCCGAGCGGGAGAGTCCCGGGAGCAGTTCTTC; CDR3aa: CATTRAGESREQFF
v_gene: TRBV4-2; abundance: NA; d_gene: NA; j_gene: TRBJ1-1; CDR3nt: TGTGCCAGCAGCCAAGAACTCAGACTGAACACTGAAGCTTTCTTT; CDR3aa: CASSQELRLNTEAFF
v_gene: TRBV11-3; abundance: NA; d_gene: NA; j_gene: TRBJ2-1; CDR3nt: TGTGCCAGCAGCTTAGACGGAGGGACCCACAATGAGCAGTTCTTC; CDR3aa: CASSLDGGTHNEQFF
v_gene: TRBV12-2; abundance: NA; d_gene: NA; j_gene: TRBJ2-1; CDR3nt: TGTGCAAGTCGTCCGGGGACTAGCTTCCCAAATGAGCAGTTCTTC; CDR3aa: CASRPGTSFPNEQFF
v_gene: TRBV28; abundance: NA; d_gene: TRBD2; j_gene: TRBJ2-1; CDR3nt: TGTGCCAGCAGTATCCCCGGGAGGAGGTACAATGAGCAGTTCTTC; CDR3aa: CASSIPGRRYNEQFF
v_gene: TRBV7-9; abundance: NA; d_gene: NA; j_gene: TRBJ2-1; CDR3nt: TGTGCCAGCAGCTTAGTGGTGGCTCGGAGGGAGTTCTTC; CDR3aa: CASSLVVARREFF
v_gene: TRBV5-8; abundance: NA; d_gene: NA; j_gene: TRBJ2-6; CDR3nt: TGTGCCTCAGCTTTGGGTTCTGGGGCCAACGTCCTGACTTTC; CDR3aa: CASALGSGANVLTF
v_gene: TRBV6-5; abundance: NA; d_gene: NA; j_gene: TRBJ2-2; CDR3nt: TGTGCCAGCAGTTATTTCAGGGCGAACACCGGGGAGCTGTTTTTT; CDR3aa: CASSYFRANTGELFF